A single sample gave rise to the 20 T cell receptor beta chains below, sequenced in a study of shared clonotypes between healthy human individuals. Repertoires were generated with immunoSEQ multiplex PCR, while TCRdb's copy carries only in-frame clones and drops some. The sample yields around 1.1 million clones, roughly 80% seen once. The sample taken for sequencing was memory CD4+ T cells from PBMCs. Subset described: CD45RA-negative fraction. The receptors derive from a man younger than 35 in good health. Some clones in this sample may be carry-over from other donors' samples.

V usage is TRBV28 and J usage is TRBJ2-3; D is undetermined. V was clipped by 10 bases and J by 0 bases, with 14 bases between them. CDR3 length: 14 residues. CDR1 MDHEN and CDR2 SYDVKM come from the germline V gene. CDR3 loop: CAISRAGSTDTQYF. Here the CDR3 DNA reads TGTGCCATCAGCCGGGCCGGGAGCACAGATACGCAGTATTTT.

Comments on this clone: Different DNA sequences within this sample yield the same CDR3. The genes are TRBV9 and TRBJ2-5, with D uncertain. V was trimmed by 0 bases and J by 3 bases, leaving 6 bases between them. CDR3 length equals 13 residues. CDR1 and CDR2 from the germline V gene are SGDLS and YYNGEE. CDR3 bases: TGTGCCAGCAGCGTAGCCCCAGAAGAGACCCAGTACTTC. Translation: CASSVAPEETQYF.

This clone was picked up a small number of times. The V gene is TRBV2, the J gene TRBJ2-2, with D possibly being TRBD1 (6 bases). The CDR3 runs to 14 residues. Trimming took off 2 bases at V and 5 bases at J, with 9 bases between the two ends. Per the germline V gene, CDR1 is SNHLY and CDR2 is FYNNEI. The CDR3 nucleotides read TGTGCCAGCAGTGAAACAGGGAGTACCGGGGAGCTGTTTTTT. Translation: CASSETGSTGELFF.

The chain couples TRBV7-9 to TRBJ2-4; possible D gene TRBD1, 6 bases. The CDR3 sequence is 16 residues long. Looked up from germline, CDR1 is SEHNR and CDR2 is FQNEAQ (reference sequence). The ends were cut back, 4 bases at V and 9 bases at J, with 22 bases in the middle. CDR3 in amino acids: CASSSLLGQLTAIQYF. The CDR3 DNA reads as TGTGCCAGCAGCTCGCTCCTCGGACAGCTGACAGCCATTCAGTACTTC.

In its sample, this clone was seen a few times. The CDR3 DNA reads as TGTGCCAGCAGTCGAACGGGAGGTGGGGCCAACGTCCTGACTTTC. Amino acids: CASSRTGGGANVLTF. This chain connects TRBV6-6 to TRBJ2-6; 7 bases match TRBD2. After removal of 5 bases from V and 3 bases from J, the junction contained 4 bases not matched to a gene. The CDR3 contains 15 residues. The germline V gene encodes CDR1 MNHNY and CDR2 SVGAGI (reference sequence).

Regarding this clone: The same CDR3 also results from other DNA sequences found in this sample. This chain connects TRBV28 to TRBJ1-2, with D tentatively TRBD1 (5 bases). V lost 3 bases, J lost 7 bases, and 15 bases lay in between. The CDR3 spans 14 residues. Germline lookup yields CDR1 MDHEN and CDR2 SYDVKM. CDR3 protein: CASSFRSGSAGYTF. CDR3 sequence (DNA): TGTGCCAGCAGTTTCCGTTCAGGGTCTGCTGGCTACACCTTC.

The chain joins TRBV30 to TRBJ1-4, with D unclear. The CDR3 covers 15 residues. V lost 2 bases, J lost 7 bases, and 17 bases lay in between. Germline assignment: CDR1 GTSNPN and CDR2 SVGIG (reference sequence). The CDR3 region has the DNA TGTGCCTGGAGTCTCCGGGGAGGGTGGGGTGAAAAACTGTTTTTT. Translating gives CAWSLRGGWGEKLFF. Based on the CDR3 plus reference TRBV30 and TRBJ1-4, the full variable domain is SQTIHQWPATLVQPVGSPLSLECTVEGTSNPNLYWYRQAAGRGLQLLFYSVGIGQISSEVPQNLSASRPQDRQFILSSKKLLLSDSGFYLCAWSLRGGWGEKLFFGSGTQLSVL.

The rearrangement links TRBV28 to TRBJ2-6; D possibly corresponds to TRBD1 (5 bases). V lost 7 bases to trimming and J lost 0 bases, with 19 bases between them. Germline CDR1 is MDHEN and CDR2 is SYDVKM. CDR3 length equals 18 residues. Written as DNA, the CDR3 is TGTGCCAGCACCCAGGGAAGGGTGGCTCCCTCTGGGGCCAACGTCCTGACTTTC. This encodes CASTQGRVAPSGANVLTF.

The chain joins TRBV5-5 to TRBJ2-7, with 10 nucleotides matching TRBD1. V gave up 4 bases and J gave up 1 base; unmatched junction bases: 8. Germline loops: CDR1 SGHKS, CDR2 YYEKEE (reference sequence). This CDR3 is 16 amino acids long. CDR3 in DNA: TGTGCCAGCAGCCCCCGGACAGGGGGAGGATCCTACGAGCAGTACTTC. Its protein product is CASSPRTGGGSYEQYF.

The chain couples TRBV7-7 to TRBJ2-2; 8 nucleotides match TRBD1. V was clipped by 5 bases and J by 4 bases; unmatched bases: 12. The CDR3 is made up of 17 amino acids. In germline, CDR1 is SSHAT, CDR2 FNYEAQ (reference sequence). The CDR3 DNA is TGTGCCAGCAGCCCGCGACAGGGGACCTCGTCCACCGGGGAGCTGTTTTTT. Protein sequence: CASSPRQGTSSTGELFF.

There are a few counts of this clone. This chain uses TRBV4-1 with TRBJ1-5; D not resolved. The CDR3 consists of 12 residues. CDR1 is MGHRA and CDR2 is YSYEKL in the germline V gene. V shed 2 bases and J shed 5 bases, with 4 bases lying between them. This CDR3 is CASSQPDQPQHF. The DNA of the CDR3 is TGCGCCAGCAGCCAACCGGATCAGCCCCAGCATTTT.

The chain employs TRBV4-2 and TRBJ2-7; D is undetermined. CDR3 size: 13 residues. Trimming removed 0 bases at V and 3 bases at J, with 6 bases between. Germline V CDR1 and CDR2: LGHNA, YNFKEQ. CDR3: CASSQEGSYEQYF. CDR3 DNA: TGTGCCAGCAGCCAAGAAGGCAGCTACGAGCAGTACTTC.

The V gene is TRBV6-6, the J gene TRBJ2-7, with D uncertain. V lost 6 bases, J lost 5 bases, and 14 bases lay in between. This CDR3 spans 13 amino acids. CDR1 is MNHNY and CDR2 is SVGAGI in the germline V gene (reference sequence). The DNA of the CDR3 is TGTGCCAGCAGCCTCACCCTTCCCCACGAGCAGTACTTC. It encodes CASSLTLPHEQYF.

This chain uses TRBV18 with TRBJ2-7; D could derive from TRBD1 or TRBD2 (7 bases each). V lost 3 bases and J lost 4, with 22 bases in between. CDR1 is KGHSH, CDR2 LQKENI, per germline. The CDR3 contains 17 residues. The CDR3 loop reads CASSPAKGARGFYEQYF. The CDR3 DNA reads as TGTGCCAGCTCACCCGCAAAGGGGGCGCGGGGGTTTTACGAGCAGTACTTC.

The J gene is TRBJ1-1, the V gene TRBV5-4; no definite D call. The germline CDR1 and CDR2 sequences are SGHNT and YYREEE (reference sequence). V lost 0 bases and J lost 0, with 9 bases in between. The CDR3 spans 15 residues. This chain's CDR3 is CASSLARVLNTEAFF. In DNA, the CDR3 is TGTGCCAGCAGCTTGGCAAGGGTATTGAACACTGAAGCTTTCTTT.

Details on this clone: Other DNA variants within this sample encode the same CDR3. This rearrangement joins TRBV9 to TRBJ2-1; 8 positions agree with TRBD2. CDR1 and CDR2 (germline): SGDLS, YYNGEE. This CDR3 is 15 amino acids long. V gave up 0 bases and J gave up 6 bases; unmatched junction bases: 5. The CDR3 DNA is TGTGCCAGCAGCGTAGAGGCGGGAGGATCCAATGAGCAGTTCTTC. It yields the protein CASSVEAGGSNEQFF.

The chain recombines TRBV7-2 with TRBJ1-2; no clear D. V lost 1 base and J 5 bases, leaving 14 bases between the germline ends. CDR1 and CDR2 (germline): SGHTA, FQGNSA. The CDR3 is 15 residues long. The CDR3 DNA is TGTGCCAGCAGCTTAGAGGAAGGCTTCGGGTATGGCTACACCTTC. It yields the protein CASSLEEGFGYGYTF.

Remarks on this clone: Other DNA sequences in the sample encode the same CDR3. The J gene is TRBJ2-7, the V gene TRBV5-1; possibly TRBD1 or TRBD2 for D (5 bases each). CDR3 size: 14 residues. V lost 3 bases and J 2 bases, leaving 12 bases between the germline ends. Germline V gives CDR1 SGHRS, CDR2 YFSETQ. The CDR3 here is CASSSGTGTYEQYF. CDR3 DNA sequence: TGCGCCAGCAGCTCCGGGACGGGGACCTACGAGCAGTACTTC.

The J gene is TRBJ2-7, the V gene TRBV4-2; TRBD2 might be the D (5 bases). Germline V gene lookup returns CDR1 LGHNA and CDR2 YNFKEQ. Trimming shortened V by 2 bases and J by 1 base, and 18 bases separated the two germline ends. This CDR3 contains 17 residues. The CDR3 coding sequence is TGTGCCAGCAGCCAATATGGCGAGGGTAGAGGTTCCTACGAGCAGTACTTC. Protein sequence: CASSQYGEGRGSYEQYF.

This chain links TRBV5-1 with TRBJ1-1; a weak D match, TRBD1 (6 bases). Germline CDR1 is SGHRS and CDR2 is YFSETQ. V was clipped by 4 bases and J by 4 bases, with 17 bases between them. The CDR3 contains 15 residues. The CDR3 DNA sequence: TGCGCCAGCAGCCAAGACAGGTCGGGGAGCACTGAAGCTTTCTTT. Its translation: CASSQDRSGSTEAFF.